This TCR beta chain was found in a study of cytomegalovirus exposure and HLA in healthy donors. General study points: A classifier reportedly called cytomegalovirus status with high sensitivity and specificity.

Amplification used 60 Vbeta primers and 13 Jbeta primers. Data came from immunoSEQ multiplex PCR; TCRdb stores just in-frame clones and leaves some out. This sample carries 60,000 or so clones, with about 9.1% going to the ten biggest clones. With 11 bases clipped from V and 0 bases from J, the junction kept 7 bases outside the gene matches. The germline CDR1 and CDR2 sequences are MDHEN and SYDVKM. The CDR3 runs to 14 residues. Note on this clone: The target antigen is unknown.

Sequencing input: PBMCs. This clonotype was obtained from a man aged 45-65 years in good health and CMV-seropositive. The chain uses TRBV28 and TRBJ2-7, with TRBD2 identical over 10 bases. CDR3 sequence reads: CASLAGGSSYEQYF. The CDR3 coding sequence is TGTGCCTCCTTAGCGGGGGGAAGCTCCTACGAGCAGTACTTC.